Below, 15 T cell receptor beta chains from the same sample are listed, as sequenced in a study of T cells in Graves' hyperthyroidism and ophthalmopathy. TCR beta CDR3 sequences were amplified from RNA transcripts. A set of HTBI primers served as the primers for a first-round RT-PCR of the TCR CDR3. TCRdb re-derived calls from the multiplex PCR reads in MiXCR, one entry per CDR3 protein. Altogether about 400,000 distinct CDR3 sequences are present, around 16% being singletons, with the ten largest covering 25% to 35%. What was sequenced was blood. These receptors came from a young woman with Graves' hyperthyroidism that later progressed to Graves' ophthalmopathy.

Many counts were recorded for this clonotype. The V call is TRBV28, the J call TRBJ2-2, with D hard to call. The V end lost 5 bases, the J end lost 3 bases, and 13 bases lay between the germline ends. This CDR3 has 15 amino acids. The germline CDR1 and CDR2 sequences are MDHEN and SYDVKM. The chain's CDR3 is CASSPLFRHTGELFF. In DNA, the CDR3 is TGTGCCAGCAGTCCGTTGTTCCGGCACACCGGGGAGCTGTTTTTT.

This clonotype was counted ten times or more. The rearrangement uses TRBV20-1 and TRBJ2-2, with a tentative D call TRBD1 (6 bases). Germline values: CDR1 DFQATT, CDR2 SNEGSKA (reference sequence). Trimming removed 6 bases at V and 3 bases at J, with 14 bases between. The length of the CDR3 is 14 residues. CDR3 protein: CSAKGVMDTGELFF. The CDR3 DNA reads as TGCAGTGCGAAGGGGGTGATGGACACCGGGGAGCTGTTTTTT.

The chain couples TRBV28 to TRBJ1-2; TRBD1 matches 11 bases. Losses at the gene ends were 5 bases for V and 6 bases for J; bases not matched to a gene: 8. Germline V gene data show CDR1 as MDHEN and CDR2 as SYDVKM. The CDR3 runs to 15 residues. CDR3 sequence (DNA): TGTGCCAGCAGTCCTTCCGGACAGGGGGCAGATGGCTACACCTTC. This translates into CASSPSGQGADGYTF.

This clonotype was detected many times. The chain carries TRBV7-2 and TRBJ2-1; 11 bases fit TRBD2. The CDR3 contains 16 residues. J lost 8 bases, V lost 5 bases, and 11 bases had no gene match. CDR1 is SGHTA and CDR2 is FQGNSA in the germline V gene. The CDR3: CASSTLLAGERYEQFF. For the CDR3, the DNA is TGTGCCAGCAGCACTCTACTAGCGGGAGAAAGATATGAGCAGTTCTTC.

The CDR3 is CASSMGLAESSYNEQFF. CDR3 DNA sequence: TGTGCCAGTAGTATGGGGCTAGCGGAGAGCTCCTACAATGAGCAGTTCTTC. This sequence joins TRBV19 and TRBJ2-1; TRBD2 aligns across 7 bases. Germline values: CDR1 LNHDA, CDR2 SQIVND (reference sequence). Germline trimming cut 3 bases from V and 0 bases from J; bases unmatched to any gene: 8. The CDR3 is 17 amino acids.

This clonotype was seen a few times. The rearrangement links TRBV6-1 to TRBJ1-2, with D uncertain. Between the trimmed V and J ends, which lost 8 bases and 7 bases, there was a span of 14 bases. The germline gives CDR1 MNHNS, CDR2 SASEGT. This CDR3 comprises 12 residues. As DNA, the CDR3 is TGTGCCAGCTCCACCGCGGAGGGTGGCTACACCTTC. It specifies CASSTAEGGYTF.

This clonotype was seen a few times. This CDR3 is CASSLDPTSATEAFF. In DNA form, the CDR3 reads TGTGCCAGCAGTCTAGACCCTACATCTGCCACTGAAGCTTTCTTT. V usage is TRBV5-6 and J usage is TRBJ1-1, with no clear D. CDR3 size: 15 residues. The ends were cut back, 5 bases at V and 4 bases at J, with 18 bases in the middle. From germline, CDR1 is SGHDT and CDR2 YYEEEE.

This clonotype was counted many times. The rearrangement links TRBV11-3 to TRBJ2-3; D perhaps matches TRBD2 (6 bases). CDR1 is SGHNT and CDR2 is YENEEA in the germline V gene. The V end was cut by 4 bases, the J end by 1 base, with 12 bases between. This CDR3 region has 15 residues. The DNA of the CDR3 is TGTGCCAGCAGCTGGAGTAGCGGCGGCACAGATACGCAGTATTTT. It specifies CASSWSSGGTDTQYF.

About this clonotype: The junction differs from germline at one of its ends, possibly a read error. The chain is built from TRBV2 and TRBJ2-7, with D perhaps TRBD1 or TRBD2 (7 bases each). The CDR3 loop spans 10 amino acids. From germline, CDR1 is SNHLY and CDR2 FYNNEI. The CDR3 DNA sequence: TGTGTCAGCAGGGGGGGAGAGCAGTACTTC. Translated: CVSRGGEQYF.

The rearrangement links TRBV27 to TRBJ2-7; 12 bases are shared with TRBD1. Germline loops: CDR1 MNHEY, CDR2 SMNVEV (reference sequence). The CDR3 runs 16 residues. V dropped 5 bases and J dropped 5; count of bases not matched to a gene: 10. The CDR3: CASSIQWDRGLDEQYF. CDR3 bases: TGTGCCAGCAGTATCCAGTGGGACAGGGGGCTGGACGAGCAGTACTTC.

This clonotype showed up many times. The CDR3 loop is CASIFSGRAQYNEQFF. The CDR3 DNA follows: TGTGCCAGCATCTTTAGCGGGAGGGCGCAGTACAATGAGCAGTTCTTC. The chain uses TRBV28 and TRBJ2-1; 11 positions match TRBD2. There are 16 residues in the CDR3. V was pared by 7 bases and J by 4 bases, with 9 bases of the junction left unmatched. Germline V gives CDR1 MDHEN, CDR2 SYDVKM. The full variable domain, with the rest looked up from reference TRBV28 and TRBJ2-1, is DVKVTQSSRYLVKRTGEKVFLECVQDMDHENMFWYRQDPGLGLRLIYFSYDVKMKEKGDIPEGYSVSREKKERFSLILESASTNQTSMYLCASIFSGRAQYNEQFFGPGTRLTVL.

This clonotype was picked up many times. The CDR3 region is CASSLDHRAGGPTDTQYF. The CDR3 DNA reads TGTGCCAGCAGCTTAGATCATCGAGCGGGAGGCCCCACAGATACGCAGTATTTT. The V call is TRBV11-2, the J call TRBJ2-3; 9 bases are a match to TRBD2. The CDR3 has 18 amino acids. The V gene's germline CDR1 is SGHAT and CDR2 FQNNGV. The V segment lost 0 bases and the J segment 2 bases; nucleotides outside the gene matches: 9.

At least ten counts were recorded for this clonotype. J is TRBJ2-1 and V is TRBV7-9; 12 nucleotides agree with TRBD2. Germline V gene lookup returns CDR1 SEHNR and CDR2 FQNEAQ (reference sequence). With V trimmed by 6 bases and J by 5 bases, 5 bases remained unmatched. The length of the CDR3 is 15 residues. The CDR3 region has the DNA TGTGCCAGCAGGACTAGCGGGAGTTCGGACAATGAGCAGTTCTTC. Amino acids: CASRTSGSSDNEQFF.

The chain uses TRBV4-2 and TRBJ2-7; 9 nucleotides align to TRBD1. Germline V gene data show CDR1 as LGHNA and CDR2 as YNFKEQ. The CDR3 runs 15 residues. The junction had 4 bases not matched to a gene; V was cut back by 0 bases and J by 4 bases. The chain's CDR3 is CASSQDGTGPYEQYF. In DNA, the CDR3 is TGTGCCAGCAGCCAAGATGGGACAGGGCCTTACGAGCAGTACTTC.

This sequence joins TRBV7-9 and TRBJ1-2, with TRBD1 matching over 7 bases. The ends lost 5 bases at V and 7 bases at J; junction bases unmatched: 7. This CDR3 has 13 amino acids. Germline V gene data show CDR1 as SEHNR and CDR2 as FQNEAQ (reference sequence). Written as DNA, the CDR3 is TGTGCCAGCAGCGCACAGGGGTTGAGTGGCTACACCTTC. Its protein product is CASSAQGLSGYTF.